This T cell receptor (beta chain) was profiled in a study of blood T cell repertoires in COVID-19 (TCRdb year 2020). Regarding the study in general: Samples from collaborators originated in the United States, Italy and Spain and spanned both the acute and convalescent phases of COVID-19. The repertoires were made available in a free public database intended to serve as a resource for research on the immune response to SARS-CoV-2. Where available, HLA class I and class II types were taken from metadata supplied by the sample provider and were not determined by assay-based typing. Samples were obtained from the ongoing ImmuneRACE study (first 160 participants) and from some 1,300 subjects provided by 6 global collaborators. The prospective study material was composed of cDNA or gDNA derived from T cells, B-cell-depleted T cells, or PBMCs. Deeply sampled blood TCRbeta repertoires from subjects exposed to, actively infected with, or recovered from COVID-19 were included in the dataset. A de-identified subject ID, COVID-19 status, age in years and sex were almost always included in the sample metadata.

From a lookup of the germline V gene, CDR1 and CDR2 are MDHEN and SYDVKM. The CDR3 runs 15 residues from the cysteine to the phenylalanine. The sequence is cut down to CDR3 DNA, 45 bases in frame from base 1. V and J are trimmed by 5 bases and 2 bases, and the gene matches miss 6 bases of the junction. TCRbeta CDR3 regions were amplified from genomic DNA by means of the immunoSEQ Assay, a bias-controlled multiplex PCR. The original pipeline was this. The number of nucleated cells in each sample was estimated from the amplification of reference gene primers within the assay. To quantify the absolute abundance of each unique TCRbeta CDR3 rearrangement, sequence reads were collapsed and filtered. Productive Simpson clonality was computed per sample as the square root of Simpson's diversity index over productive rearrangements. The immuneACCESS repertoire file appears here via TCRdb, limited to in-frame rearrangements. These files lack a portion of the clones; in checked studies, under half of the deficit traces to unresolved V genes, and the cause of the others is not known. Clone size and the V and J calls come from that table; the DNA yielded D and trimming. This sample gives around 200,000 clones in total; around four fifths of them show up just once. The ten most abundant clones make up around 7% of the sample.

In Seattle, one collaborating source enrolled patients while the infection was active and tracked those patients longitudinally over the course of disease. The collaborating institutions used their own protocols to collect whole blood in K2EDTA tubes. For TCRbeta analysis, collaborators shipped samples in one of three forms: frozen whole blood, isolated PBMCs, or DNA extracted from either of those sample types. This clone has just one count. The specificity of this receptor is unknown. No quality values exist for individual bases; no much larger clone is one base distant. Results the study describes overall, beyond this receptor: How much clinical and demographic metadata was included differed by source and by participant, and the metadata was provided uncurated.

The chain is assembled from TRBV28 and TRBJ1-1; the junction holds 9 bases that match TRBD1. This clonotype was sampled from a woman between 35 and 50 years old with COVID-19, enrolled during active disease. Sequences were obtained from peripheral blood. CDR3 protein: CASSLTGGANTEAFF. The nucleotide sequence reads TGTGCCAGCAGTCTTACAGGGGGCGCAAACACTGAAGCTTTCTTT.